The 17 T cell receptor beta chains below all came from one sample that was sequenced in a study of neurological immune-mediated disorders. TCRdb reanalysed the 5' RACE reads using MiXCR and keeps one entry per CDR3 protein. This table has some 79,000 distinct CDR3 sequences, 14% appearing once. Material: PBMCs. Receptors were obtained from a woman aged 45-65 years in good health.

This clonotype was observed at least ten times. V is TRBV20-1 and J is TRBJ2-4; D is possibly TRBD1 or TRBD2 (5 bases each). Germline V gives CDR1 DFQATT, CDR2 SNEGSKA (reference sequence). There are 13 residues in the CDR3. Trimming left V 5 bases short and J 3 bases short, with 11 bases between. The CDR3 nucleotides are TGCAGTGCTGGGGACGGCCGCAAAAACATTCAGTACTTC. This translates into CSAGDGRKNIQYF.

This clonotype was counted many times. The rearrangement uses TRBV5-1 and TRBJ2-6; TRBD1 is a possible D gene (5 bases). V lost 3 bases and J 2 bases, leaving 9 bases between the germline ends. Germline V gene lookup returns CDR1 SGHRS and CDR2 YFSETQ. This CDR3 is 15 amino acids long. In nucleotides, the CDR3 is TGCGCCAGCAGCTCGACAGTCGCTGGGGCCAACGTCCTGACTTTC. This codes for CASSSTVAGANVLTF.

In its sample, this clonotype was seen many times. The chain has TRBV27 and TRBJ1-6; 9 bases match TRBD1. The germline CDR1 and CDR2 sequences are MNHEY and SMNVEV (reference sequence). The CDR3 sequence is 17 residues long. V dropped 7 bases and J dropped 0; count of bases not matched to a gene: 7. The CDR3 region has the DNA TGTGCCAGCAAATTGGACAGGGGAAGCTCCTATAATTCACCCCTCCACTTT. It encodes CASKLDRGSSYNSPLHF.

The chain recombines TRBV28 with TRBJ1-2; TRBD1 matches at 8 bases. The V segment lost 6 bases and the J segment 4 bases; nucleotides outside the gene matches: 4. Germline values: CDR1 MDHEN, CDR2 SYDVKM. The CDR3 length is 13 residues. The CDR3 sequence is CASSRGPGYGYTF. In DNA, the CDR3 is TGTGCCAGCAGCAGGGGGCCGGGCTATGGCTACACCTTC.

The chain couples TRBV3-1 to TRBJ1-2; D call uncertain. This CDR3 comprises 16 residues. Trimming shortened V by 6 bases and J by 2 bases, and 19 bases separated the two germline ends. Germline CDR1 LGHDT, CDR2 YNNKEL (reference sequence). The CDR3 loop reads CASSPLQQPNNYGYTF. CDR3 sequence (DNA): TGTGCCAGCAGTCCTCTCCAACAGCCTAACAACTATGGCTACACCTTC.

At least ten counts were recorded for this clonotype. This sequence joins TRBV7-8 and TRBJ2-1, with TRBD2 matching over 10 bases. J gave up 4 bases and V 4 bases, and 7 bases lay outside the gene matches. Per the germline V gene, CDR1 is SGHVS and CDR2 is FQNEAQ. The CDR3 length is 16 residues. The CDR3 reads CASSSVAGGSYNEQFF. As DNA, the CDR3 is TGTGCCAGCAGCTCGGTAGCGGGGGGTTCGTACAATGAGCAGTTCTTC.

The rearrangement uses TRBV7-2 and TRBJ1-1; D is perhaps TRBD1 (6 bases). The CDR3 contains 15 residues. V lost 3 bases, J lost 1 base, and 12 bases lay in between. CDR1 is SGHTA and CDR2 is FQGNSA in the germline V gene. The CDR3 spells CASSFGGTTNTEAFF. DNA of the CDR3: TGTGCCAGCAGCTTCGGGGGCACCACGAACACTGAAGCTTTCTTT.

This clonotype has ten or more counts. The V call is TRBV5-1, the J call TRBJ1-2; possibly TRBD1 for D (5 bases). V dropped 0 bases and J dropped 6 bases, with 9 bases sitting between them. The CDR3 has 13 residues. Per the germline V gene, CDR1 is SGHRS and CDR2 is YFSETQ. The CDR3 bases are TGCGCCAGCAGCTTGGCACAAGGGGATGGCTACACCTTC. Protein sequence: CASSLAQGDGYTF.

This clonotype showed up many times. This chain connects TRBV11-2 to TRBJ2-3; 14 nucleotides line up with TRBD2. V lost 3 bases, J lost 8 bases, and 13 bases stayed unmatched. CDR1 and CDR2 (germline): SGHAT, FQNNGV. The CDR3 has 18 residues. This chain's CDR3 is CASSFRLAGGVDRGTQYF. In DNA, the CDR3 is TGTGCCAGCAGCTTCCGACTAGCGGGAGGGGTCGATAGGGGTACGCAGTATTTT. Variable domain in full (rest from reference TRBV11-2 and TRBJ2-3): EAGVAQSPRYKIIEKRQSVAFWCNPISGHATLYWYQQILGQGPKLLIQFQNNGVVDDSQLPKDRFSAERLKGVDSTLKIQPAKLEDSAVYLCASSFRLAGGVDRGTQYFGPGTRLTVL.

This clonotype has a count of ten or more. This chain links TRBV12-3 or TRBV12-4 with TRBJ1-6; D is perhaps TRBD1 (5 bases). CDR3 length equals 15 residues. V lost 4 bases to trimming and J lost 11 bases, with 18 bases between them. CDR3 coding DNA: TGTGCCAGCAGTTCTGGGACGCTTGCCAAGCCACCCCTCCACTTT. Translating it yields CASSSGTLAKPPLHF.

In this sample, this clonotype turned up many times. The rearrangement links TRBV6-5 to TRBJ2-2; D is perhaps TRBD2 (6 bases). With 6 bases removed from V and 2 bases from J, the gap between germline ends came to 10 bases. This CDR3 is built from 14 residues. CDR1 and CDR2 (germline): MNHEY, SVGAGI. The CDR3 here is CASRLLANTGELFF. CDR3 nucleotide sequence: TGTGCCAGCAGGTTACTAGCCAACACCGGGGAGCTGTTTTTT.

In its sample, this clonotype was seen many times. The rearrangement joins TRBV29-1 to TRBJ1-1, with D possibly TRBD1 on 6 matching bases. The CDR3 totals 14 residues. Per the germline V gene, CDR1 is SQVTM and CDR2 is ANQGSEA. V lost 4 bases, J lost 1 base, and 13 bases lay in between. CDR3 DNA: TGCAGCGTTGGTGGGGGGGGCTCGAACACTGAAGCTTTCTTT. This translates into CSVGGGGSNTEAFF.

This clonotype was recorded at least ten times. As DNA, the CDR3 is TGCAGTACGAGGACGATTACAGTGAACTATAATTCACCCCTCCACTTT. Translating gives CSTRTITVNYNSPLHF. V is TRBV20-1 and J is TRBJ1-6, with D unclear. Germline loops: CDR1 DFQATT, CDR2 SNEGSKA (reference sequence). The V gene lost 8 bases and the J gene lost 3 bases, with 20 bases spanning the gap. This CDR3 spans 16 amino acids.

This clonotype was counted many times. The J gene is TRBJ2-2, the V gene TRBV7-2; 8 positions agree with TRBD2. CDR1 is SGHTA, CDR2 FQGNSA, per germline. After removal of 1 base from V and 5 bases from J, the junction contained 9 bases not matched to a gene. This CDR3 is built from 17 residues. Here the CDR3 reads CASSLDPGGQWTGELFF. Written as DNA, the CDR3 is TGTGCCAGCAGCTTAGACCCGGGGGGGCAATGGACCGGGGAGCTGTTTTTT.

This clonotype has ten or more counts. V and J are TRBV5-1 and TRBJ2-7; D may be TRBD2 (6 bases). Trimming stripped 4 bases from V and 6 bases from J, with 23 bases between. The CDR3 is 16 amino acids. Germline-derived CDR1 and CDR2 are SGHRS and YFSETQ. Here the CDR3 DNA reads TGCGCCAGCAGCCATCCCCTGGGGGGACCCGAGGGCGAGCAGTACTTC. It translates to CASSHPLGGPEGEQYF.

CDR3 sequence reads: CASSRTGQHLQETQYF. Here the CDR3 DNA reads TGCGCCAGCTCTAGGACAGGCCAGCACCTCCAAGAGACCCAGTACTTC. The chain combines TRBV5-1 with TRBJ2-5, with 7 positions matching TRBD1. Germline V gives CDR1 SGHRS, CDR2 YFSETQ. The CDR3 sequence is 16 residues long. V shed 7 bases and J 1 base; nucleotides not matched to a gene: 13.

This clonotype was seen ten or more times. This chain joins TRBV20-1 and TRBJ2-2, with D tentatively TRBD2 (6 bases). V lost 3 bases to trimming and J lost 6 bases, with 14 bases between them. Germline V gene sequence: CDR1 DFQATT, CDR2 SNEGSKA (reference sequence). The CDR3 is made up of 14 amino acids. The CDR3 loop reads CSARVRGVAGELFF. The CDR3 DNA reads as TGCAGTGCTAGGGTGCGGGGAGTCGCCGGGGAGCTGTTTTTT.